Shown below are 10 T cell receptor beta chains from a single sample sequenced in a study of T cell repertoires in cytomegalovirus infection. TCRdb re-called the reads through MiXCR, storing one row per CDR3 protein. This table holds about 150,000 distinct CDR3 sequences, under 20% found once. Sequenced material: CD8+ T cells from PBMCs. All receptors derive from a human donor in good health (CMV status not recorded). Some clones in this sample may be carry-over from other donors' samples.

This clonotype was detected a few times. The genes are TRBV6-6 and TRBJ2-1, with D unresolved. This CDR3 comprises 8 residues. V was cut by 10 bases and J by 9 bases, with 4 bases left in between. The V gene's germline CDR1 is MNHNY and CDR2 SVGAGI (reference sequence). The CDR3 sequence: CATGEQFF. The CDR3 DNA follows: TGTGCCACTGGTGAGCAGTTCTTC.

The chain carries TRBV7-9 and TRBJ2-1; D is undetermined. In germline, CDR1 is SEHNR, CDR2 FQNEAQ (reference sequence). The ends were cut back, 5 bases at V and 9 bases at J, with 11 bases in the middle. CDR3 length: 12 residues. The CDR3 protein is CASSPPPVEQFF. The CDR3 bases are TGTGCCAGCAGCCCCCCTCCGGTTGAGCAGTTCTTC.

Many counts were recorded for this clonotype. V gene TRBV7-3 combines with J gene TRBJ2-1, with D tentatively TRBD1 or TRBD2 (5 bases each). Per the germline V gene, CDR1 is SGHTA and CDR2 is FQGTGA. V was cut by 2 bases and J by 2 bases, with 13 bases left in between. The CDR3 loop spans 16 amino acids. The CDR3 here is CASSLYGGTAYNEQFF. The CDR3 region has the DNA TGTGCCAGCAGCTTATATGGGGGTACGGCCTACAATGAGCAGTTCTTC. Filled out from reference TRBV7-3 and TRBJ2-1, the complete variable domain reads GAGVSQTPSNKVTEKGKYVELRCDPISGHTALYWYRQSLGQGPEFLIYFQGTGAADDSGLPNDRFFAVRPEGSVSTLKIQRTERGDSAVYLCASSLYGGTAYNEQFFGPGTRLTVL.

This chain uses TRBV6-2 or TRBV6-3 with TRBJ2-5, with 7 bases fitting TRBD1. There are 13 residues in the CDR3. Germline V CDR1 and CDR2: MNHEY, SVGEGT. With 6 bases clipped from V and 4 bases from J, the junction kept 5 bases outside the gene matches. Here the CDR3 DNA reads TGTGCCAGCAGGGGACACAGGGGAGAGACCCAGTACTTC. This encodes CASRGHRGETQYF.

The chain combines TRBV6-2 or TRBV6-3 with TRBJ2-5; D is tentatively TRBD1 or TRBD2 (5 bases each). This CDR3 has 14 residues. Per the germline V gene, CDR1 is MNHEY and CDR2 is SVGEGT. The V end lost 7 bases, the J end lost 4 bases, and 16 bases lay between the germline ends. CDR3 amino acids: CASTKLGRGETQYF. The CDR3 bases are TGTGCCAGCACCAAGCTGGGACGAGGAGAGACCCAGTACTTC.

This clonotype was counted ten times or more. The rearrangement joins TRBV7-9 to TRBJ2-5; D is perhaps TRBD2 (5 bases). V was clipped by 3 bases and J by 6 bases, with 14 bases between them. This CDR3 has 14 amino acids. Germline lookup yields CDR1 SEHNR and CDR2 FQNEAQ (reference sequence). CDR3 coding DNA: TGTGCCAGCAGCTTCGGGGAAGGGAGAAAGACCCAGTACTTC. Its protein product is CASSFGEGRKTQYF.

V and J are TRBV15 and TRBJ1-5, with a tentative D call TRBD1 (5 bases). CDR1 and CDR2 from the germline V gene are LNHNV and YYDKDF (reference sequence). V was shortened by 2 bases and J by 4 bases, with 12 bases between the two germline ends. The CDR3 is 15 amino acids. The CDR3 reads CATSRPGPGNQPQHF. CDR3 nucleotide sequence: TGTGCCACCAGCAGACCGGGGCCGGGGAATCAGCCCCAGCATTTT.

Of note for this clonotype: The CDR3 does not close with the conserved phenylalanine or tryptophan, likely indicating a read error. This chain joins TRBV12-3 or TRBV12-4 and TRBJ2-1; TRBD2 agrees at 10 bases. This CDR3 region has 13 residues. Trimming removed 4 bases from V and 6 bases from J; junction bases left unmatched: 0. CDR3: CASSSSGSNEQFL. The CDR3 DNA reads TGTGCCAGCAGTTCTAGCGGGAGCAATGAGCAGTTCTTG.

The chain carries TRBV24-1 and TRBJ2-5, with 7 bases identical to TRBD2. The CDR3 totals 14 residues. The V segment lost 5 bases and the J segment 5 bases; nucleotides outside the gene matches: 7. Germline-derived CDR1 and CDR2 are KGHDR and SFDVKD. This CDR3 is CATSAAGEGETQYF. CDR3 DNA: TGTGCCACCAGTGCGGCGGGAGAGGGGGAGACCCAGTACTTC.

This clonotype was seen only a few times. V usage is TRBV11-2 and J usage is TRBJ2-5; D is uncertain. Trimming pared 1 base from V and 4 bases from J, leaving 10 bases between. CDR1 and CDR2 (germline): SGHAT, FQNNGV. CDR3 size: 14 residues. CDR3 DNA sequence: TGTGCCAGCAGCTTAGCAAGTTTGAGAGAGACCCAGTACTTC. This encodes CASSLASLRETQYF.